This TCR beta chain was captured in a study of CD8 T cells in Susac syndrome. cDNA came from approximately 0.5 to 1 ug RNA primed by random hexamers. Amplification of TCR beta CDR3 by immunoSEQ multiplex PCR spanned 54 Vbeta and 13 Jbeta. TCRdb itself ran the immunoSEQ multiplex PCR reads through MiXCR, one entry per CDR3 protein. Here the sample spans approximately 190,000 distinct CDR3 sequences, roughly 92% being singletons. Sequencing of TCR beta was performed on blood CD8+ and CD4+ T cells. Isolation of CD8+ and CD4+ T cells was performed negatively, whereas enrichment of TEMRA cells was done by FACS. The CDR3 totals 11 residues. Germline V lookup: CDR1 MDHEN, CDR2 SYDVKM. Trimming shortened V by 6 bases and J by 4 bases, and 4 bases separated the two germline ends.

This TCR derives from a human donor in good health. The sample was CD4+ T cells from PBMCs. The chain links TRBV28 to TRBJ1-3; D unclear. DNA of the CDR3: TGTGCCAGCAGCCGCGGAAACACCATATATTTT. This gives the protein CASSRGNTIYF.